This record looks at one T cell receptor beta chain sequence and its context. These data come from a study of blood T cell repertoires in COVID-19. Germline V gives CDR1 MDHEN, CDR2 SYDVKM. The V segment lost 5 bases and the J segment 0 bases; nucleotides outside the gene matches: 13. This CDR3 has 18 amino acids. Clones were sequenced by immunoSEQ multiplex PCR, and TCRdb holds only the in-frame ones, with some missing. Of about 340,000 clones in the sample, 80% to 95% were seen once. The chain uses TRBV28 and TRBJ2-3, with TRBD2 matching over 8 bases. What was sequenced was PBMCs or T cells enriched from blood (not recorded which). The TCR sequence derives from a woman in her 30s who had recovered from COVID-19. In DNA, the CDR3 is TGTGCCAGCAGTCTCCTCTCGCGGGGGGCCTCTAGCACAGATACGCAGTATTTT. Protein: CASSLLSRGASSTDTQYF.